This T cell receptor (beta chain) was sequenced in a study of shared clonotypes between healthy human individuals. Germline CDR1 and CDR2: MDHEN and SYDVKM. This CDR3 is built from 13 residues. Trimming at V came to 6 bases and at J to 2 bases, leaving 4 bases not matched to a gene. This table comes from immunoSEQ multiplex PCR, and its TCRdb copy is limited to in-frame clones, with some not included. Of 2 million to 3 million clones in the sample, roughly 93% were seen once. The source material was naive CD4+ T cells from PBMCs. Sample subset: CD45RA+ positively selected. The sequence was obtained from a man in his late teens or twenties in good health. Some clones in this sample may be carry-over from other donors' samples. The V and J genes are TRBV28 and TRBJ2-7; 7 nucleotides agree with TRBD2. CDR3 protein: CASSTLAAYEQYF. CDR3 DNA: TGTGCCAGCAGCACTCTAGCGGCCTACGAGCAGTACTTC.